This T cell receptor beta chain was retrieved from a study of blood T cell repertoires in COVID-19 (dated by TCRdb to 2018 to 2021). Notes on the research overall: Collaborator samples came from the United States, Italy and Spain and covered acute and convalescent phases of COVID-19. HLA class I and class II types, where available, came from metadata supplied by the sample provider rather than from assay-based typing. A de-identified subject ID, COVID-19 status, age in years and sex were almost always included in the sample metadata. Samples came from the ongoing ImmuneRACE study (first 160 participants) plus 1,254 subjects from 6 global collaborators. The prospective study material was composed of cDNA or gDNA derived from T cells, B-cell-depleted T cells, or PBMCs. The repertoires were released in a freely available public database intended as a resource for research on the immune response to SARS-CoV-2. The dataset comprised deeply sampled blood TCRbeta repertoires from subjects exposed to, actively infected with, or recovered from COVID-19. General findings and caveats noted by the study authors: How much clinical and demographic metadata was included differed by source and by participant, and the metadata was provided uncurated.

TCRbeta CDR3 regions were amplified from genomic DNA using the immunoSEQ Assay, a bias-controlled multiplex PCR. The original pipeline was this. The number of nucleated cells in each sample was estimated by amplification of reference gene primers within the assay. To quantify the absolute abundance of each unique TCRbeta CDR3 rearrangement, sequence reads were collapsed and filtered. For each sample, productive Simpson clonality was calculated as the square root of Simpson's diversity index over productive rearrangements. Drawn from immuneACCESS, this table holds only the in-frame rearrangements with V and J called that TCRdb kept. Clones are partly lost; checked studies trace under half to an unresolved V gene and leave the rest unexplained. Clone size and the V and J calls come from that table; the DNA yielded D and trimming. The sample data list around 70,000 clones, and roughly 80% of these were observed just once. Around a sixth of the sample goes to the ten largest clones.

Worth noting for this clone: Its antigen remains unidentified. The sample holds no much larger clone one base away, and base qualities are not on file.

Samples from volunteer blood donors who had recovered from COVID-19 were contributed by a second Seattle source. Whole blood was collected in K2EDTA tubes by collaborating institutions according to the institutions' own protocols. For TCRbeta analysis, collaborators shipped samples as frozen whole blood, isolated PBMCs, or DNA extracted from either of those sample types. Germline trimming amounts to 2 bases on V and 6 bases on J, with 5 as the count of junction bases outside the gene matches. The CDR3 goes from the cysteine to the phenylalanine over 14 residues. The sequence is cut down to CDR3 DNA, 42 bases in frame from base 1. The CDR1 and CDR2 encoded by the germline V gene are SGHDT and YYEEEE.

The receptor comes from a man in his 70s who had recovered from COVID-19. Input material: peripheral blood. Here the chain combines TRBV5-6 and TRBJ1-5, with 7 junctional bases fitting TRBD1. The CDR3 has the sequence CASSFRQGGQPQHF. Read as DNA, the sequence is TGTGCCAGCAGCTTCCGACAGGGAGGTCAGCCCCAGCATTTT.